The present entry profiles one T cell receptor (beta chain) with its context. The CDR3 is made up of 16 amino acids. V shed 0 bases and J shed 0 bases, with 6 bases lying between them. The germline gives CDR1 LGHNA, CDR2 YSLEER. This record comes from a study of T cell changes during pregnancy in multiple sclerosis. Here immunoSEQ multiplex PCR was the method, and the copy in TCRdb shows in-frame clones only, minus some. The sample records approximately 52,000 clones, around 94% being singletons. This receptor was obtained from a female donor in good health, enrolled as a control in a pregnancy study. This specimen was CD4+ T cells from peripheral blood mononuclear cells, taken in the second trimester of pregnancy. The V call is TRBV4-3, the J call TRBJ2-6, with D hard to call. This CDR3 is CASSQDTGSGANVLTF. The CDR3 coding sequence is TGCGCCAGCAGCCAAGACACGGGCTCTGGGGCCAACGTCCTGACTTTC.